The 6 T cell receptor beta chains in this list originate from one sample, sequenced in a study of Tregs in tolerant kidney transplant recipients. This table comes from immunoSEQ multiplex PCR, and its TCRdb copy is limited to in-frame clones, with some not included. Of approximately 100,000 clones listed, roughly 93% are singletons. The material was CD4+ T cells from blood, obtained before the transplant. The source of these receptors is a human donor who received a combined kidney and bone marrow transplant.

J is TRBJ1-3 and V is TRBV10-3; D is undetermined. This CDR3 is 14 amino acids long. CDR1 is ENHRY, CDR2 SYGVKD, per germline. Trimming removed 6 bases from V and 0 bases from J, with 9 bases in between. CDR3 residues: CAISGPGSGNTIYF. The CDR3 bases are TGTGCCATCAGCGGTCCGGGCTCTGGAAACACCATATATTTT.

The chain joins TRBV5-1 to TRBJ2-5, with a tentative D call TRBD2 (5 bases). Per the germline V gene, CDR1 is SGHRS and CDR2 is YFSETQ. This CDR3 region has 16 residues. Trimming shortened V by 1 base and J by 1 base, and 14 bases separated the two germline ends. In DNA form, the CDR3 reads TGCGCCAGCAGCTTGAGGGTGTCGGGGTCCCAAGAGACCCAGTACTTC. It codes for CASSLRVSGSQETQYF.

This sequence joins TRBV7-3 and TRBJ2-1, with D perhaps TRBD2 (6 bases). This CDR3 comprises 16 residues. V lost 5 bases and J 0 bases, leaving 14 bases between the germline ends. Per the germline V gene, CDR1 is SGHTA and CDR2 is FQGTGA. The CDR3 loop is CASSPGGASSYNEQFF. CDR3 DNA sequence: TGTGCCAGCAGCCCCGGGGGAGCAAGCTCCTACAATGAGCAGTTCTTC.

The rearrangement uses TRBV11-3 and TRBJ2-7; TRBD2 agrees at 13 bases. This CDR3 has 16 amino acids. Trimming at V came to 5 bases and at J to 4 bases, leaving 8 bases not matched to a gene. Germline V gene sequence: CDR1 SGHNT, CDR2 YENEEA. The CDR3 nucleotides read TGTGCCAGCAGCCACCGGACTAGCGGGAGCGGTTACGAGCAGTACTTC. Its translation: CASSHRTSGSGYEQYF.

The CDR3, as DNA: TGTGCCAGCAGTTTATCGGACAGGGCGGGTGGCTACACCTTC. Residues: CASSLSDRAGGYTF. The chain recombines TRBV27 with TRBJ1-2, with 8 bases aligning to TRBD1. V shed 0 bases and J 7 bases; nucleotides not matched to a gene: 4. CDR3 length: 14 amino acids. Looked up from germline, CDR1 is MNHEY and CDR2 is SMNVEV (reference sequence).

This sequence joins TRBV29-1 and TRBJ2-1; 7 bases align to TRBD1. The CDR3 runs to 13 residues. Germline CDR1 is SQVTM and CDR2 is ANQGSEA. V was pared by 6 bases and J by 1 base, with 3 bases of the junction left unmatched. The CDR3 region has the DNA TGCAGCGTCGGACAGGTTTCCTACAATGAGCAGTTCTTC. Its protein product is CSVGQVSYNEQFF.